The 27 T cell receptor beta chains reported below all come from one sample, sequenced in a study of CD8 T cells in ankylosing spondylitis (TCRdb year 2017). Library generation was performed with 5' RACE. Sequencing used an Illumina HiSeq 2500. TCRdb took the public reads, trimmed them with fastp at Q25, ran MiXCR for clone calling and kept in-frame beta chains. Identical CDR3 proteins give one entry, which carries the most common genes and DNA. In this sample the table shows about 340,000 distinct CDR3 sequences, approximately 20% of which occur a single time. Over 10% of the sample is held by the ten biggest clonotypes. Sequences were obtained from blood, either unsorted or a sorted T cell fraction (not recorded which). Source of these receptors: a male donor with ankylosing spondylitis or in good health (not recorded which).

A few counts support this clonotype. V gene TRBV20-1 combines with J gene TRBJ2-7; 8 positions match TRBD1. This CDR3 comprises 16 residues. The V gene's germline CDR1 is DFQATT and CDR2 SNEGSKA (reference sequence). The V segment lost 3 bases and the J segment 2 bases; nucleotides outside the gene matches: 12. CDR3 region: CSARIVTGGIPYEQYF. The CDR3 DNA follows: TGCAGTGCTAGGATAGTAACAGGGGGAATCCCCTACGAGCAGTACTTC.

The chain has TRBV29-1 and TRBJ2-7, with D tentatively TRBD2 (5 bases). The CDR3 consists of 14 residues. The V end was cut by 2 bases, the J end by 2 bases, with 13 bases between. Looked up from germline, CDR1 is SQVTM and CDR2 is ANQGSEA. The CDR3 region has the DNA TGCAGCGTTGAAAGGGCAGAGGGCCCCTACGAGCAGTACTTC. Translated: CSVERAEGPYEQYF.

This rearrangement joins TRBV9 to TRBJ1-6; D is unclear. This CDR3 spans 14 amino acids. In germline, CDR1 is SGDLS, CDR2 YYNGEE. V was pared by 0 bases and J by 10 bases, with 11 bases between. This chain's CDR3 is CASSVGGLGSPLHF. As DNA, the CDR3 is TGTGCCAGCAGCGTAGGAGGGCTGGGGTCACCCCTCCACTTT. The whole variable domain, remainder taken from reference TRBV9 and TRBJ1-6, is DSGVTQTPKHLITATGQRVTLRCSPRSGDLSVYWYQQSLDQGLQFLIQYYNGEERAKGNILERFSAQQFPDLHSELNLSSLELGDSALYFCASSVGGLGSPLHFGNGTRLTVT.

The chain carries TRBV5-1 and TRBJ2-1; tentative D call: TRBD1 (6 bases). Per germline, CDR1 SGHRS and CDR2 YFSETQ. Trimming removed 2 bases at V and 0 bases at J, with 15 bases between. The CDR3 is 17 amino acids. As DNA, the CDR3 is TGCGCCAGCAGCTTTAGTCAGGGGATTCGCTCCTACAATGAGCAGTTCTTC. Amino acids: CASSFSQGIRSYNEQFF.

The chain recombines TRBV5-5 with TRBJ2-3; unclear D gene. The CDR3 consists of 16 residues. Trimming took 2 bases from V and 1 from J, leaving 14 bases between them. Germline V gene data show CDR1 as SGHKS and CDR2 as YYEKEE (reference sequence). CDR3 nucleotide sequence: TGTGCCAGCAGCTTCTTCGACGGCTGGGGCACAGATACGCAGTATTTT. It is translated as CASSFFDGWGTDTQYF.

This clonotype was counted a few times. This rearrangement joins TRBV20-1 to TRBJ2-7; TRBD1 matches 7 bases. The germline V gene encodes CDR1 DFQATT and CDR2 SNEGSKA (reference sequence). J lost 0 bases, V lost 4 bases, and 3 bases had no gene match. The CDR3 length is 13 residues. The CDR3 coding sequence is TGCAGTGCTAAAGGACAGGTCTCCTACGAGCAGTACTTC. Amino acid sequence: CSAKGQVSYEQYF.

The chain carries TRBV4-1 and TRBJ2-1; D is uncertain. V was shortened by 1 base and J by 6 bases, with 19 bases between the two germline ends. Germline-derived CDR1 and CDR2 are MGHRA and YSYEKL. CDR3 length: 17 residues. This CDR3 reads CASSQGNGSPSGNEQFF. The CDR3 DNA sequence: TGCGCCAGCAGCCAAGGTAACGGGTCCCCTTCCGGCAATGAGCAGTTCTTC.

A few counts support this clonotype. The V and J genes are TRBV6-1 and TRBJ2-3, with 11 bases that match TRBD2. The germline V gene encodes CDR1 MNHNS and CDR2 SASEGT. The CDR3 length is 16 residues. Trimming removed 1 base from V and 4 bases from J; junction bases left unmatched: 4. CDR3 in amino acids: CASSEGLAGGSDTQYF. Written as DNA, the CDR3 is TGTGCCAGCAGTGAAGGGCTAGCGGGGGGTTCAGATACGCAGTATTTT.

In this sample, this clonotype turned up a few times. The DNA of the CDR3 is TGTGCCAGCAGCCAAAAAGACCTCCCGGGGGTTTACCAAGAGACCCAGTACTTC. Its protein is CASSQKDLPGVYQETQYF. The V and J genes are TRBV4-2 and TRBJ2-5, with a possible D match to TRBD2 (6 bases). The CDR3 has 18 residues. Germline-derived CDR1 and CDR2 are LGHNA and YNFKEQ. The ends were cut back, 2 bases at V and 0 bases at J, with 19 bases in the middle.

The V and J genes are TRBV20-1 and TRBJ2-5; 12 nucleotides agree with TRBD2. The CDR3 extends over 15 amino acids. The J segment lost 1 base and the V segment lost 3 bases, leaving 3 bases of the junction unmatched. Germline CDR1 is DFQATT and CDR2 is SNEGSKA (reference sequence). CDR3 loop: CSASETSGGQETQYF. The DNA of the CDR3 is TGCAGTGCTAGTGAGACTAGCGGGGGCCAAGAGACCCAGTACTTC.

This clonotype was observed a few times. The chain recombines TRBV9 with TRBJ2-2; 10 nucleotides line up with TRBD2. Germline CDR1 and CDR2: SGDLS and YYNGEE. With V trimmed by 4 bases and J by 6 bases, 6 bases remained unmatched. The CDR3 extends over 15 amino acids. The CDR3 is CASSSGGALSGELFF. DNA for the CDR3: TGTGCCAGCAGCAGCGGGGGGGCGCTTTCCGGGGAGCTGTTTTTT. Using reference TRBV9 and TRBJ2-2 for the parts outside the CDR3, the full variable domain is DSGVTQTPKHLITATGQRVTLRCSPRSGDLSVYWYQQSLDQGLQFLIQYYNGEERAKGNILERFSAQQFPDLHSELNLSSLELGDSALYFCASSSGGALSGELFFGEGSRLTVL.

Regarding this clonotype: One end of the junction varies from germline; a read error may be responsible. J is TRBJ2-3 and V is TRBV20-1; 8 nucleotides agree with TRBD2. CDR1 and CDR2 from the germline V gene are DFQATT and SNEGSKA (reference sequence). This CDR3 is 17 amino acids long. CDR3 nucleotides: TGCTGTGCTAGCCCGCTGGGGAGCGGGGGAAGGACAGATACGCAGTATTTT. Translating it yields CCASPLGSGGRTDTQYF.

CDR3 amino acids: CASSVGEGANYEQYF. CDR3 bases: TGTGCCAGCAGCGTAGGAGAGGGGGCGAACTACGAGCAGTACTTC. This chain links TRBV7-6 with TRBJ2-7; TRBD1 matches at 7 bases. CDR1 and CDR2 from the germline V gene are SGHVS and FNYEAQ. Trimming at V came to 5 bases and at J to 3 bases, leaving 10 bases not matched to a gene. The CDR3 runs 15 residues.

This rearrangement joins TRBV4-1 to TRBJ2-5, with 7 bases lining up with TRBD2. CDR3 length: 15 amino acids. CDR1 and CDR2 (germline): MGHRA, YSYEKL. Trimming removed 4 bases from V and 2 bases from J; junction bases left unmatched: 7. CDR3 bases: TGCGCCAGCAGCCGGGTGATTAGCGGGCAAGAGACCCAGTACTTC. This encodes CASSRVISGQETQYF.

As regards this clonotype: No DNA is shown, since the ends of the CDR3 on it are uncertain; the CDR3 is the one TCRdb lists. V and J are TRBV29-1 and TRBJ2-7; the DNA was not used to check the table's D call, TRBD1. From germline, CDR1 is SQVTM and CDR2 ANQGSEA. 11 amino acids form the CDR3, both terminal residues included. CDR3 protein: CSVVGQGIEYF.

This clonotype was observed a few times. The V call is TRBV7-9, the J call TRBJ2-1; possibly TRBD2 for D (7 bases). V gave up 3 bases and J gave up 3 bases, with 18 bases separating them. The CDR3 has 17 residues. Germline V gene data show CDR1 as SEHNR and CDR2 as FQNEAQ (reference sequence). The CDR3 DNA is TGTGCCAGCAGCTTGGGGGGGGCCGAAAAAAACTACAATGAGCAGTTCTTC. Translated, it gives CASSLGGAEKNYNEQFF.

This clonotype was seen only a few times. This chain joins TRBV20-1 and TRBJ2-1; no reliable D call. Germline V gives CDR1 DFQATT, CDR2 SNEGSKA (reference sequence). The CDR3 extends over 10 amino acids. V shed 6 bases and J shed 5 bases, with 5 bases lying between them. CDR3 amino acids: CSAYHNEQFF. CDR3 coding DNA: TGCAGTGCCTACCACAATGAGCAGTTCTTC.

This clonotype was counted only a few times. The chain employs TRBV7-8 and TRBJ2-3, with D hard to call. This CDR3 contains 15 residues. The V end was cut by 1 base, the J end by 5 bases, with 13 bases between. The V gene's germline CDR1 is SGHVS and CDR2 FQNEAQ. DNA for the CDR3: TGTGCCAGCAGCTTAGAAGGTCGTTTCTTAGATACGCAGTATTTT. This codes for CASSLEGRFLDTQYF.

The count of this clonotype is one. The J gene is TRBJ1-2, the V gene TRBV11-2; the D is unclear. Germline CDR1 is SGHAT and CDR2 is FQNNGV. The CDR3 extends over 14 amino acids. The ends were cut back, 0 bases at V and 4 bases at J, with 9 bases in the middle. This CDR3 is CASSLDATPYGYTF. DNA for the CDR3: TGTGCCAGCAGCTTAGACGCGACACCCTATGGCTACACCTTC. Looking up the rest from reference TRBV11-2 and TRBJ1-2 gives the full variable domain: EAGVAQSPRYKIIEKRQSVAFWCNPISGHATLYWYQQILGQGPKLLIQFQNNGVVDDSQLPKDRFSAERLKGVDSTLKIQPAKLEDSAVYLCASSLDATPYGYTFGSGTRLTVV.

CDR3 coding DNA: TGCAGCGTTGACCGGACAGGGGGCGGGGATACGCAGTATTTT. Amino acids: CSVDRTGGGDTQYF. The V and J genes are TRBV29-1 and TRBJ2-3; TRBD1 aligns across 11 bases. The CDR3 runs 14 residues. CDR1 and CDR2 from the germline V gene are SQVTM and ANQGSEA. Germline trimming cut 3 bases from V and 6 bases from J; bases unmatched to any gene: 5.

The chain has TRBV27 and TRBJ2-3; D may be TRBD1 (6 bases). CDR1 and CDR2 from the germline V gene are MNHEY and SMNVEV (reference sequence). V lost 6 bases to trimming and J lost 0 bases, with 19 bases between them. The CDR3 has 17 residues. The CDR3 nucleotides are TGTGCCAGCAGCCAAATGGAGCCCAGGGGAAGCACAGATACGCAGTATTTT. Encoded protein: CASSQMEPRGSTDTQYF.

J is TRBJ2-3 and V is TRBV28; possible D gene TRBD2, 6 bases. The CDR3 has 15 residues. The V end was cut by 6 bases, the J end by 5 bases, with 18 bases between. CDR1 and CDR2 (germline): MDHEN, SYDVKM. In DNA form, the CDR3 reads TGTGCCAGCAGCGGCCCCGGAGGGGCGGGAGATACGCAGTATTTT. Protein product: CASSGPGGAGDTQYF.

This clonotype was detected only a few times. The genes are TRBV7-9 and TRBJ2-7; D is possibly TRBD1 or TRBD2 (5 bases each). With 7 bases removed from V and 0 bases from J, the gap between germline ends came to 7 bases. This CDR3 contains 12 residues. CDR1 SEHNR and CDR2 FQNEAQ come from the germline V gene (reference sequence). The CDR3 spells CASMGTSYEQYF. The DNA of the CDR3 is TGTGCCAGCATGGGGACCTCCTACGAGCAGTACTTC.

The rearrangement links TRBV7-9 to TRBJ2-3; possible D gene TRBD2, 5 bases. This CDR3 is built from 15 residues. V was pared by 3 bases and J by 4 bases, with 14 bases between. The germline V gene has CDR1 SEHNR and CDR2 FQNEAQ (reference sequence). The CDR3 loop is CASSFGAQRPDTQYF. CDR3 sequence (DNA): TGTGCCAGCAGCTTCGGCGCTCAGCGGCCAGATACGCAGTATTTT. The whole variable domain, filled in from reference TRBV7-9 and TRBJ2-3, reads DTGVSQNPRHKITKRGQNVTFRCDPISEHNRLYWYRQTLGQGPEFLTYFQNEAQLEKSRLLSDRFSAERPKGSFSTLEIQRTEQGDSAMYLCASSFGAQRPDTQYFGPGTRLTVL.

This clonotype appeared a few times. The chain uses TRBV30 and TRBJ2-7; possibly TRBD1 for D (5 bases). CDR1 is GTSNPN and CDR2 is SVGIG in the germline V gene (reference sequence). The CDR3 extends over 14 amino acids. V was pared by 6 bases and J by 1 base, with 16 bases between. CDR3 in amino acids: CACHRRLSSYEQYF. Here the CDR3 DNA reads TGTGCCTGCCACAGGCGCCTGAGTTCCTACGAGCAGTACTTC.

In this sample, this clonotype turned up a few times. The chain couples TRBV12-3 or TRBV12-4 to TRBJ2-2; the D is unclear. Trimming removed 6 bases from V and 7 bases from J, with 9 bases in between. The CDR3 loop spans 12 amino acids. This CDR3 reads CASSPNGGELFF. DNA for the CDR3: TGTGCCAGCAGCCCAAATGGCGGGGAGCTGTTTTTT.

J is TRBJ1-6 and V is TRBV4-1; D not resolved. This CDR3 is built from 15 residues. Trimming left V 0 bases short and J 6 bases short, with 9 bases between. Germline-derived CDR1 and CDR2 are MGHRA and YSYEKL. The CDR3 DNA reads as TGCGCCAGCAGCCAAGATGAGTCAGCTAATTCACCCCTCCACTTT. Amino acids: CASSQDESANSPLHF.